Below, 32 T cell receptor beta chains from the same sample are listed, as sequenced in a study of regulatory T cells in long-lasting Graves disease. In building TCR beta libraries, iRepertoire HTBI primers were used together with Arm-PCR of CDR3 regions. Each CDR3 protein gets one entry after TCRdb re-called the multiplex PCR reads with MiXCR. The sample includes under 350,000 distinct CDR3 sequences, more than 20% of them seen just once. Noted time point: persistent/refractory GD, antithyroid drugs over 5 years with positive TRAb. Construction of the TCR library relied on RNA isolated from PBMCs. The input for sequencing was peripheral blood mononuclear cells (PBMCs), taken when the disease was refractory, from a patient treated with antithyroid drugs. The receptors come from a female donor with Graves disease.

This clonotype was seen at least ten times. The V call is TRBV2, the J call TRBJ2-5; D gene unclear. This CDR3 region has 15 residues. Trimming pared 6 bases from V and 2 bases from J, leaving 16 bases between. Germline V gene lookup returns CDR1 SNHLY and CDR2 FYNNEI. In DNA, the CDR3 is TGTGCCAGCAGAAAAACCGGGCTATTACAAGAGACCCAGTACTTC. It codes for CASRKTGLLQETQYF. Full variable domain (outside the CDR3, taken from reference TRBV2 and TRBJ2-5): EPEVTQTPSHQVTQMGQEVILRCVPISNHLYFYWYRQILGQKVEFLVSFYNNEISEKSEIFDDQFSVERPDGSNFTLKIRSTKLEDSAMYFCASRKTGLLQETQYFGPGTRLLVL.

This clonotype was seen more than once but under ten times. The chain has TRBV30 and TRBJ1-1; D is unclear. The ends were cut back, 0 bases at V and 2 bases at J, with 7 bases in the middle. The germline CDR1 and CDR2 sequences are GTSNPN and SVGIG (reference sequence). The CDR3 contains 13 residues. DNA of the CDR3: TGTGCCTGGAGTGTACGGGGAAACACTGAAGCTTTCTTT. Translated: CAWSVRGNTEAFF.

This clonotype has at least ten counts. The chain joins TRBV6-1 to TRBJ2-5; 8 bases map to TRBD1. The CDR3 extends over 14 amino acids. The V segment lost 8 bases and the J segment 0 bases; nucleotides outside the gene matches: 5. Germline CDR1 MNHNS, CDR2 SASEGT. The CDR3 here is CASWTGQYQETQYF. CDR3 bases: TGTGCCAGCTGGACAGGGCAGTACCAAGAGACCCAGTACTTC.

At least ten counts were recorded for this clonotype. The genes are TRBV7-2 and TRBJ2-7; D might be TRBD1 or TRBD2, each matching 5 bases. Germline values: CDR1 SGHTA, CDR2 FQGNSA. The V gene lost 2 bases and the J gene lost 2 bases, with 16 bases spanning the gap. This CDR3 region has 16 residues. The CDR3 DNA reads as TGTGCCAGCAGCTTACCGGGACCCTGGCTCGCCTACGAGCAGTACTTC. Encoded protein: CASSLPGPWLAYEQYF.

The chain carries TRBV5-1 and TRBJ2-2; 12 positions match TRBD2. Per germline, CDR1 SGHRS and CDR2 YFSETQ. CDR3 length: 16 amino acids. Trimming cost V 4 bases and J 4 bases; bases outside gene matches: 5. The CDR3 DNA sequence: TGCGCCAGCAGCGCGGGACTAGCGGGTCTCACCGGGGAGCTGTTTTTT. This encodes CASSAGLAGLTGELFF.

This clonotype has only a few counts. The CDR3 region has the DNA TGTGCCAGCAGTGAAGGTGTAGAGACCCAGTACTTC. It yields the protein CASSEGVETQYF. The rearrangement links TRBV6-1 to TRBJ2-5; D ambiguous. The CDR3 covers 12 residues. V lost 1 base and J 4 bases, leaving 4 bases between the germline ends. Germline CDR1 is MNHNS and CDR2 is SASEGT.

This clonotype was picked up many times. V is TRBV7-2 and J is TRBJ2-3, with D unclear. Germline CDR1 SGHTA, CDR2 FQGNSA. Trimming shortened V by 0 bases and J by 2 bases, and 9 bases separated the two germline ends. The CDR3 runs 15 residues. CDR3 DNA: TGTGCCAGCAGCTTAGCCGCGCGCTTCACAGATACGCAGTATTTT. Translation gives CASSLAARFTDTQYF. Filled out from reference TRBV7-2 and TRBJ2-3, the complete variable domain reads GAGVSQSPSNKVTEKGKDVELRCDPISGHTALYWYRQSLGQGLEFLIYFQGNSAPDKSGLPSDRFSAERTGGSVSTLTIQRTQQEDSAVYLCASSLAARFTDTQYFGPGTRLTVL.

The sample holds many counts of this clonotype. The genes are TRBV20-1 and TRBJ2-7; a weak D match, TRBD2 (5 bases). Trimming left V 5 bases short and J 0 bases short, with 11 bases between. The germline CDR1 and CDR2 sequences are DFQATT and SNEGSKA (reference sequence). This CDR3 is 13 amino acids long. DNA for the CDR3: TGCAGTGCTCAGAGCGGCAGCTCCTACGAGCAGTACTTC. It yields the protein CSAQSGSSYEQYF.

CDR3 residues: CASSYSVGGVRYEQYF. CDR3 nucleotides: TGTGCCAGCAGTTACTCAGTAGGGGGCGTTAGGTACGAGCAGTACTTC. This sequence joins TRBV6-5 and TRBJ2-7, with TRBD1 matching 7 bases. The V segment lost 0 bases and the J segment 4 bases; nucleotides outside the gene matches: 9. Germline-derived CDR1 and CDR2 are MNHEY and SVGAGI. The CDR3 length is 16 residues.

V usage is TRBV28 and J usage is TRBJ2-6, with D uncertain. The CDR3 runs to 21 residues. The V gene lost 6 bases and the J gene lost 0 bases, with 27 bases spanning the gap. CDR1 is MDHEN and CDR2 is SYDVKM in the germline V gene. The chain's CDR3 is CASRTANPRRAQSSGANVLTF. CDR3 nucleotides: TGTGCCAGCAGGACCGCCAACCCCAGGCGTGCCCAGAGCTCTGGGGCCAACGTCCTGACTTTC.

The CDR3 DNA sequence: TGCAGCGTTGAAGCCTCAGCTAGCGGGAGGGAGCAGTACTTC. It encodes CSVEASASGREQYF. The rearrangement joins TRBV29-1 to TRBJ2-7, with 11 nucleotides matching TRBD2. Germline V gene lookup returns CDR1 SQVTM and CDR2 ANQGSEA. The CDR3 has 14 residues. J was trimmed by 7 bases and V by 1 base; bases with no gene match: 6.

This clonotype was observed once. J is TRBJ2-5 and V is TRBV7-9; D is possibly TRBD1 or TRBD2 (5 bases each). The CDR3 has 15 residues. V was cut by 1 base and J by 4 bases, with 13 bases left in between. In germline, CDR1 is SEHNR, CDR2 FQNEAQ (reference sequence). The DNA of the CDR3 is TGTGCCAGCAGCTTAGGAGGGGACGGTGGAGAGACCCAGTACTTC. This translates into CASSLGGDGGETQYF.

At least ten counts were recorded for this clonotype. The genes are TRBV28 and TRBJ1-1; no reliable D call. Trimming took off 7 bases at V and 1 base at J, with 4 bases between the two ends. This CDR3 is built from 11 residues. Germline loops: CDR1 MDHEN, CDR2 SYDVKM. The CDR3 nucleotides read TGTGCCAGCATGTCGAACACTGAAGCTTTCTTT. Encoded protein: CASMSNTEAFF.

This clonotype was recorded at least ten times. V is TRBV7-6 and J is TRBJ2-1; 9 bases line up with TRBD1. Germline CDR1 is SGHVS and CDR2 is FNYEAQ. There are 14 residues in the CDR3. The trim removed 2 bases at V and 7 bases at J, leaving 3 bases unmatched. Here the CDR3 DNA reads TGTGCCAGCAGCTTATCCGGGACAGGGAATGAGCAGTTCTTC. It codes for CASSLSGTGNEQFF.

The CDR3 here is CAWSPRVGGYTF. The CDR3 region has the DNA TGTGCCTGGAGTCCTCGGGTTGGAGGCTACACCTTC. The chain couples TRBV30 to TRBJ1-2; D is ambiguous. CDR3 length equals 12 residues. Germline lookup yields CDR1 GTSNPN and CDR2 SVGIG (reference sequence). The ends were cut back, 2 bases at V and 8 bases at J, with 12 bases in the middle. The whole variable domain, remainder taken from reference TRBV30 and TRBJ1-2, is SQTIHQWPATLVQPVGSPLSLECTVEGTSNPNLYWYRQAAGRGLQLLFYSVGIGQISSEVPQNLSASRPQDRQFILSSKKLLLSDSGFYLCAWSPRVGGYTFGSGTRLTVV.

At least ten counts were recorded for this clonotype. The chain combines TRBV10-3 with TRBJ1-5; 8 nucleotides align to TRBD1. Trimming at V came to 4 bases and at J to 0 bases, leaving 2 bases not matched to a gene. CDR3 size: 15 residues. The germline V gene encodes CDR1 ENHRY and CDR2 SYGVKD. As DNA, the CDR3 is TGTGCCATCAGTGTGGGACAGGATAGCAATCAGCCCCAGCATTTT. Translation gives CAISVGQDSNQPQHF.

The table lists this clonotype with a count of one. A read error is possible here, since a much larger clone lies one base away. The conserved phenylalanine or tryptophan is not found at the CDR3 terminus, so this likely reflects a read error. The rearrangement joins TRBV28 to TRBJ2-5; D possibly matches TRBD1 or TRBD2 (5 bases each). This CDR3 spans 13 amino acids. V was trimmed by 6 bases and J by 2 bases, leaving 10 bases between them. Per the germline V gene, CDR1 is MDHEN and CDR2 is SYDVKM. The CDR3 reads CASRTGTQETQYY. Here the CDR3 DNA reads TGTGCCAGCAGAACCGGGACGCAAGAGACCCAGTACTAC.

This chain links TRBV20-1 with TRBJ1-1; no firm D call. V was cut by 1 base and J by 5 bases, with 14 bases left in between. There are 14 residues in the CDR3. The germline gives CDR1 DFQATT, CDR2 SNEGSKA (reference sequence). The CDR3 loop reads CSARVLASRTEAFF. The CDR3, as DNA: TGCAGTGCTAGAGTATTGGCTTCTAGGACTGAAGCTTTCTTT.

This clonotype has at least ten counts. The junction departs from germline at one end; a sequencing error may be responsible. V gene TRBV28 combines with J gene TRBJ2-7, with a possible D match to TRBD2 (6 bases). CDR1 is MDHEN and CDR2 is SYDVKM in the germline V gene. This CDR3 has 17 amino acids. The CDR3, as DNA: TGTGCCAGCACTACCCAGGGAGGTGGTACCAAAAGGGGTCGAGTTCTTTTC. As protein: CASTTQGGGTKRGRVLF.

V usage is TRBV11-2 and J usage is TRBJ2-5, with D perhaps matching TRBD1 or TRBD2 (5 bases each). Germline V lookup: CDR1 SGHAT, CDR2 FQNNGV. The CDR3 is made up of 15 amino acids. Trimming cost V 4 bases and J 4 bases, with 16 bases left between them. This chain's CDR3 is CASSYGTLMGETQYF. The CDR3 coding sequence is TGTGCCAGCAGCTATGGGACGCTAATGGGAGAGACCCAGTACTTC.

Ten or more counts support this clonotype. J is TRBJ2-3 and V is TRBV11-2, with 7 bases that match TRBD2. CDR1 and CDR2 (germline): SGHAT, FQNNGV. This CDR3 contains 14 residues. Trimming cost V 1 base and J 6 bases; bases outside gene matches: 4. The CDR3 region is CASSLAGAGDTQYF. The CDR3 nucleotides read TGTGCCAGCAGCTTAGCCGGAGCGGGGGATACGCAGTATTTT.

This clonotype was observed many times. The chain has TRBV6-2 or TRBV6-3 and TRBJ1-6, with D unresolved. Trimming pared 5 bases from V and 0 bases from J, leaving 5 bases between. The CDR3 has 14 amino acids. From germline, CDR1 is MNHEY and CDR2 SVGEGT. CDR3 sequence: CASSPSSYNSPLHF. CDR3 bases: TGTGCCAGCAGTCCCTCCTCCTATAATTCACCCCTCCACTTT.

At least ten counts were recorded for this clonotype. This chain connects TRBV28 to TRBJ2-7; 11 nucleotides match TRBD1. Per germline, CDR1 MDHEN and CDR2 SYDVKM. J was trimmed by 4 bases and V by 7 bases; bases with no gene match: 3. The CDR3 has 13 residues. In DNA form, the CDR3 reads TGTGCCAGCACGGACAGGGGGCGTTACGAGCAGTACTTC. Translation gives CASTDRGRYEQYF. Supplemented by reference TRBV28 and TRBJ2-7, the full variable domain reads DVKVTQSSRYLVKRTGEKVFLECVQDMDHENMFWYRQDPGLGLRLIYFSYDVKMKEKGDIPEGYSVSREKKERFSLILESASTNQTSMYLCASTDRGRYEQYFGPGTRLTVT.

Of note for this clonotype: Possible read error: a much larger clone is one base away. The gene calls are TRBV9 and TRBJ1-5; 7 positions agree with TRBD1. There are 13 residues in the CDR3. Germline V gene data show CDR1 as SGDLS and CDR2 as YYNGEE. The trim removed 7 bases at V and 0 bases at J, leaving 1 base unmatched. The DNA of the CDR3 is TGTGCCAGCGGGGACAGTAGCAATCAGCCCCAGCATTTT. Amino acid sequence: CASGDSSNQPQHF.

This clonotype showed up many times. The rearrangement uses TRBV28 and TRBJ2-7, with TRBD2 identical over 8 bases. The CDR3 loop spans 14 amino acids. Germline assignment: CDR1 MDHEN and CDR2 SYDVKM. Unmatched junction bases numbered 13, after V lost 10 bases and J lost 5 bases. The CDR3 loop is CATRKPGRAHEQYF. In DNA form, the CDR3 reads TGTGCCACCAGGAAGCCCGGGAGGGCACACGAGCAGTACTTC.

This clonotype was seen at least ten times. The J gene is TRBJ2-1, the V gene TRBV6-9, with D perhaps given as TRBD1 or TRBD2 (5 bases each). Germline V lookup: CDR1 MNHGY, CDR2 SVAAGI. The CDR3 has 14 amino acids. V was trimmed by 3 bases and J by 5 bases, leaving 11 bases between them. The CDR3 DNA reads as TGTGCCAGCAGTTACCCAGGGACCAACAATGAGCAGTTCTTC. Its translation is CASSYPGTNNEQFF.

The chain is built from TRBV6-9 and TRBJ1-5, with D uncertain. This CDR3 spans 15 amino acids. Germline CDR1 reads MNHGY; CDR2 reads SVAAGI. V gave up 3 bases and J gave up 5 bases, with 14 bases separating them. In DNA, the CDR3 is TGTGCCAGCAGTTACAATCGGGCAGAACATCAGCCCCAGCATTTT. Residues: CASSYNRAEHQPQHF.

This clonotype was detected ten times or more. The CDR3 loop reads CSAPLGFYEQYF. The CDR3 region has the DNA TGCAGTGCCCCCCTCGGTTTCTACGAGCAGTACTTC. The chain is built from TRBV20-1 and TRBJ2-7; D is unclear. Trimming left V 6 bases short and J 3 bases short, with 12 bases between. The germline CDR1 and CDR2 sequences are DFQATT and SNEGSKA (reference sequence). The CDR3 runs 12 residues.

To note about this clonotype: The conserved phenylalanine or tryptophan is not found at the CDR3 terminus, so this likely reflects a read error. CDR3 protein: CASRTSEYEQYL. As DNA, the CDR3 is TGTGCCAGCAGGACTAGCGAGTACGAGCAGTACCTC. This sequence joins TRBV18 and TRBJ2-7; 9 bases agree with TRBD2. Germline V lookup: CDR1 KGHSH, CDR2 LQKENI. This CDR3 contains 12 residues. The J segment lost 4 bases and the V segment lost 8 bases, leaving 3 bases of the junction unmatched.

The chain has TRBV12-3 or TRBV12-4 and TRBJ2-3, with TRBD1 identical over 8 bases. J gave up 1 base and V 7 bases, and 4 bases lay outside the gene matches. This CDR3 has 14 amino acids. CDR3 loop: CASTTDRGTDTQYF. Here the CDR3 DNA reads TGTGCCAGCACGACGGACAGGGGCACAGATACGCAGTATTTT.

In this sample, this clonotype turned up a few times. The CDR3 sequence: CASMGTGETQYF. CDR3 nucleotide sequence: TGTGCCAGCATGGGGACTGGGGAGACCCAGTACTTC. The chain links TRBV28 to TRBJ2-5; tentatively, D is TRBD2 (6 bases). The V gene's germline CDR1 is MDHEN and CDR2 SYDVKM. V lost 7 bases to trimming and J lost 5 bases, with 11 bases between them. The CDR3 has 12 residues.

This clonotype was seen repeatedly, ten times or more. V is TRBV30 and J is TRBJ1-4; D possibly corresponds to TRBD1 (5 bases). V was cut by 3 bases and J by 3 bases, with 11 bases left in between. Per the germline V gene, CDR1 is GTSNPN and CDR2 is SVGIG (reference sequence). The CDR3 sequence is 14 residues long. The chain's CDR3 is CAWSPGTANEKLFF. CDR3 DNA sequence: TGTGCCTGGAGCCCTGGGACGGCTAATGAAAAACTGTTTTTT.